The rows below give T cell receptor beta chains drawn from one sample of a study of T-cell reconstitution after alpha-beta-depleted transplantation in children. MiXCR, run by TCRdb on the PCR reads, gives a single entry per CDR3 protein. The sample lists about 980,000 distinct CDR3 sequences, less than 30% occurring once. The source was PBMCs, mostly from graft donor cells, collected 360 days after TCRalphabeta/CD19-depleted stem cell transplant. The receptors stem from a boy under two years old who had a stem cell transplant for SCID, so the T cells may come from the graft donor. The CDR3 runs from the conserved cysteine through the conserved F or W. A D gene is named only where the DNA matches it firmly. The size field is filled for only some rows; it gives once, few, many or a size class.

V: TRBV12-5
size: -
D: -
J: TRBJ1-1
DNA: TGTGCTAGTGGTTTGGCCGCTGAAGCTTTCTTT
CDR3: CASGLAAEAFF

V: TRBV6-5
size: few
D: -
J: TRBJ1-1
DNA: TGTGCCAGCCAGGTCGGCTGGCTCGAAGCTTTCTTT
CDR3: CASQVGWLEAFF

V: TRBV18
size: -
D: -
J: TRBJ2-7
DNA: TGTGCCAGCTCACTCACTGTCCGAGGGGGGGGGACCTACGAGCAGTACTTC
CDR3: CASSLTVRGGGTYEQYF

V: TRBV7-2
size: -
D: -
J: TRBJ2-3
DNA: TGTGCCAGCAGCTTAGTCCCGGCCATGGGCACAGATACGCAGTATTTT
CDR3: CASSLVPAMGTDTQYF

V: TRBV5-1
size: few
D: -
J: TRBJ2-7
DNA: TGCGCCAGCAGCTTGGACGGGGGGCGACCTGGGCAGCAGTACTTC
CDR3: CASSLDGGRPGQQYF

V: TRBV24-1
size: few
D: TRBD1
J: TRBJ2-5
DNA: TGTGCCACCAGTGAGGACAGGGGTTTCAAGGAGACCCAGTACTTC
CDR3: CATSEDRGFKETQYF

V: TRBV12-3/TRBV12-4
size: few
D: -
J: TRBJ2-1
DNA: TGTGCCAGCAGTTACACCCTCGTTGGAGGCACCAATGAGCAGTTCTTC
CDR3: CASSYTLVGGTNEQFF

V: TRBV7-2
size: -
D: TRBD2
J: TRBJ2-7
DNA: TGTGCCAGCAGCCCCAGCGGGGGCATCTCCTACGAGCAGTACTTC
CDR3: CASSPSGGISYEQYF

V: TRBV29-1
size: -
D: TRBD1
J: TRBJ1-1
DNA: TGCAGCGTTTCCGGGACAGGGGAGGGTGAGACTGAAGCTTTCTTT
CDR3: CSVSGTGEGETEAFF

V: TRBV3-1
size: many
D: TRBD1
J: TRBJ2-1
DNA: TGTGCCAGCAGCCGGATGACAGGGTGGGGGAATGAGCAGTTCTTC
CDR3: CASSRMTGWGNEQFF

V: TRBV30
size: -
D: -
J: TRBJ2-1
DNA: TGTGCCTGGAGTCAACCGCCGAGGATGAATGAGCAGTTCTTC
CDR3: CAWSQPPRMNEQFF

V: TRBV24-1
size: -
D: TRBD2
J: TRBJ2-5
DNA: TGTGCCACCAGTGATTCCAGGCGGGGGTACCAAGAGACCCAGTACTTC
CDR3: CATSDSRRGYQETQYF

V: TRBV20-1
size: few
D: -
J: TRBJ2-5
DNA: TGCAGTGCTATTTGGCAGGAGACCCAGTACTTC
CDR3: CSAIWQETQYF

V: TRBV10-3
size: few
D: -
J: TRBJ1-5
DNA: TGTGCCATATCGACATGGGGGCAGCCCCAGCATTTT
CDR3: CAISTWGQPQHF

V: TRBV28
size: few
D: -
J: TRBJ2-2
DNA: TGTGCCAGCAGTTGGGGTCCGAGCGGGACCGGGGAGCTGTTTTTT
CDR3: CASSWGPSGTGELFF

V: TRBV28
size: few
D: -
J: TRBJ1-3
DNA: TGTGCCAGCAGTGAAGGACTCAGGTCTGGAAACACCATATATTTT
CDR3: CASSEGLRSGNTIYF